Shown below are 11 T cell receptor beta chains from a single sample sequenced in a study of identical twins. TCRdb called the 5' RACE reads again in MiXCR, with one record for every CDR3 protein. This table has a few hundred thousand distinct CDR3 sequences, 9.5% to 10% appearing once. The same specimen was also included in a second study, on yellow fever vaccine responses in identical twins.

The specimen sequenced was PBMCs. Receptors were obtained from a woman aged 18-29 years in good health.

The sample holds many counts of this clonotype. CDR3 nucleotide sequence: TGTGCCAGCAGCTTCGGACAGAACCTTAACTATGGCTACACCTTC. Translated: CASSFGQNLNYGYTF. The rearrangement joins TRBV7-9 to TRBJ1-2; TRBD1 might be the D (6 bases). V dropped 3 bases and J dropped 1 base, with 12 bases sitting between them. The CDR3 is 15 residues long. Germline V CDR1 and CDR2: SEHNR, FQNEAQ (reference sequence).

The chain links TRBV20-1 to TRBJ2-7, with 8 bases matching TRBD2. The CDR3 consists of 14 residues. CDR1 is DFQATT and CDR2 is SNEGSKA in the germline V gene (reference sequence). Trimming removed 6 bases from V and 1 base from J; junction bases left unmatched: 8. CDR3 DNA sequence: TGCAGTGCGGCCGGACTAGCCTTTTCCTACGAGCAGTACTTC. Amino acids: CSAAGLAFSYEQYF.

The CDR3 DNA follows: TGCGCCAGCAGCTGGCCGGGACTAGCGGGGGGTAGCTCCTACAATGAGCAGTTCTTC. It is translated as CASSWPGLAGGSSYNEQFF. The chain employs TRBV5-1 and TRBJ2-1, with TRBD2 matching over 15 bases. Germline V gene data show CDR1 as SGHRS and CDR2 as YFSETQ. After removal of 3 bases from V and 0 bases from J, the junction contained 7 bases not matched to a gene. The CDR3 is 19 amino acids.

This clonotype was detected many times. The chain employs TRBV7-9 and TRBJ2-7, with a possible D match to TRBD2 (6 bases). The CDR3 runs 13 residues. Germline V gene data show CDR1 as SEHNR and CDR2 as FQNEAQ (reference sequence). V was pared by 5 bases and J by 1 base, with 9 bases between. CDR3 in amino acids: CASSPGESYEQYF. CDR3 DNA sequence: TGTGCCAGCAGCCCGGGGGAATCCTACGAGCAGTACTTC.

CDR3 DNA sequence: TGCAGTGCTAGAGATCGACAGGCGAGCGGGGAGCTGTTTTTT. It codes for CSARDRQASGELFF. V is TRBV20-1 and J is TRBJ2-2, with D perhaps TRBD1 (6 bases). CDR1 DFQATT and CDR2 SNEGSKA come from the germline V gene (reference sequence). Trimming took 0 bases from V and 7 from J, leaving 12 bases between them. The CDR3 is made up of 14 amino acids.

This clonotype was observed at least ten times. This chain links TRBV12-3 or TRBV12-4 with TRBJ2-1; 9 nucleotides agree with TRBD1. V lost 5 bases and J lost 6; bases outside the gene matches: 8. CDR3 size: 15 residues. DNA of the CDR3: TGTGCCAGCAGTGCTGGGGACAGGGTTAGCAATGAGCAGTTCTTC. It is translated as CASSAGDRVSNEQFF.

This clonotype was recorded at least ten times. The chain joins TRBV12-3 or TRBV12-4 to TRBJ2-1; the D gene is possibly TRBD2 (6 bases). Trimming stripped 0 bases from V and 10 bases from J, with 10 bases between. The CDR3 has 13 amino acids. The CDR3 sequence is CASSLAMRDEQFF. The CDR3 region has the DNA TGTGCCAGCAGTTTAGCCATGCGGGACGAGCAGTTCTTC.

This clonotype was recorded many times. The V call is TRBV4-3, the J call TRBJ2-1; 9 bases map to TRBD2. The CDR3 extends over 15 amino acids. Germline V lookup: CDR1 LGHNA, CDR2 YSLEER. V lost 5 bases to trimming and J lost 6 bases; unmatched junction nucleotides: 8. The CDR3 bases are TGCGCCAGCAGCGTTAGGACTAGCGAGTTCAATGAGCAGTTCTTC. As protein: CASSVRTSEFNEQFF.

This clonotype was counted many times. The chain joins TRBV29-1 to TRBJ2-1; tentatively, D is TRBD1 (6 bases). The CDR3 is 15 amino acids. CDR1 is SQVTM, CDR2 ANQGSEA, per germline. V lost 1 base to trimming and J lost 9 bases, with 19 bases between them. The CDR3 protein is CSVEVRGIPPGEQFF. As DNA, the CDR3 is TGCAGCGTTGAAGTAAGGGGGATCCCCCCCGGTGAGCAGTTCTTC.

The chain carries TRBV3-1 and TRBJ2-4, with 7 bases identical to TRBD2. V lost 4 bases to trimming and J lost 0 bases; unmatched junction nucleotides: 6. CDR1 LGHDT and CDR2 YNNKEL come from the germline V gene (reference sequence). The CDR3 totals 16 residues. CDR3 sequence reads: CASSPTGRLAKNIQYF. CDR3 in DNA: TGTGCCAGCAGCCCCACCGGGAGGCTAGCCAAAAACATTCAGTACTTC.

This clonotype showed up many times. This rearrangement joins TRBV24-1 to TRBJ2-3, with TRBD2 identical over 14 bases. With 4 bases clipped from V and 5 bases from J, the junction kept 4 bases outside the gene matches. There are 16 residues in the CDR3. The germline V gene encodes CDR1 KGHDR and CDR2 SFDVKD. The CDR3 DNA is TGTGCCACCAGTGACCTGACTAGCGGGAGGGTAGATACGCAGTATTTT. This codes for CATSDLTSGRVDTQYF.